Listed here is a single T cell receptor beta chain. The antigen remains unidentified. This record belongs to a study of T cell responses to AZD1222 COVID-19 vaccine. Study observations and caveats: Repertoires in all cases were sampled only once the peak T cell response had passed. As reported, nearly half of all spike-specific TCRs target variant regions that are unmutated. Spike-specific TCR breadth and depth were elevated following two AZD1222 doses.

Sequenced by immunoSEQ multiplex PCR; TCRdb stores in-frame clones only, minus some. The table has over 95,000 clones, about 87% seen once; the top ten hold roughly an eighth. The receptor was derived from an adult in good health. The material sequenced was peripheral blood, taken on day 0 of AZD1222 vaccination.

CDR3 residues: CAWSLGRQTEAFF. The CDR3 DNA reads TGTGCCTGGAGCCTAGGGAGACAGACTGAAGCTTTCTTT. This chain links TRBV30 with TRBJ1-1; weak D call: TRBD1 (5 bases). Germline V gives CDR1 GTSNPN, CDR2 SVGIG (reference sequence). CDR3 length equals 13 residues. Between the trimmed V and J ends, which lost 3 bases and 5 bases, there was a span of 13 bases.